The following is a T cell receptor (beta chain) sequence with its context. This sample is drawn from a study of T cell changes during pregnancy in multiple sclerosis. V shed 4 bases, J shed 10 bases, and the junction held 6 bases outside the gene matches. From germline, CDR1 is MGHDK and CDR2 SYGVNS. The CDR3 spans 15 residues. The table came from immunoSEQ multiplex PCR; TCRdb's copy has only in-frame clones and leaves some out. The sample contains 30,000 to 35,000 clones, roughly 90% of which appear only once. This TCR derives from a female donor with multiple sclerosis, enrolled in a pregnancy study. V and J are TRBV25-1 and TRBJ1-6; TRBD1 aligns across 11 bases. Sequenced material: CD8+ T cells from peripheral blood mononuclear cells, taken in the third trimester of pregnancy. DNA of the CDR3: TGTGCCAGCAGTGTCGGGACAGGGGGTAACTCACCCCTCCACTTT. Amino acid sequence: CASSVGTGGNSPLHF.